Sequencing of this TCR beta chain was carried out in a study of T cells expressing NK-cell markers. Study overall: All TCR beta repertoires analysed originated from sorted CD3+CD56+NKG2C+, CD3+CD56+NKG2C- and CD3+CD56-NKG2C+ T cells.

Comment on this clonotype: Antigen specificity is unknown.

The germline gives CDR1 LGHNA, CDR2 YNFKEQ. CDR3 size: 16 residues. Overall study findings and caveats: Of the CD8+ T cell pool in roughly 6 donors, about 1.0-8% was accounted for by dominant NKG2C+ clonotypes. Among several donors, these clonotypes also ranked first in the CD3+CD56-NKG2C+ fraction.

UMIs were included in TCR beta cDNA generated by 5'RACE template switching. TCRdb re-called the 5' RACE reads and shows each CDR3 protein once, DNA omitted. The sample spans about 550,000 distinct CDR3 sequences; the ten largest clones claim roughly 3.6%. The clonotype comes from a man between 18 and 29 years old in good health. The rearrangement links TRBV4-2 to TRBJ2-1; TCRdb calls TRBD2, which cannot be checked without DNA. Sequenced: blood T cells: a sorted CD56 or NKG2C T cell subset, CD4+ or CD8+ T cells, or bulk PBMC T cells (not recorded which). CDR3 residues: CASSQELGLHYNEQFF.